This TCR beta chain was profiled in a study of T cell repertoires in cytomegalovirus infection. General study points: Within the response measured ex vivo, HLA-C-restricted CMV-specific TCR beta clonotypes were dominant. CMV carriers with the relevant HLA were identified by cumulative public TCR beta family frequency.

Each CDR3 protein gets one entry after TCRdb re-called the reads with MiXCR. In the table there are about 310,000 distinct CDR3 sequences, 17% of which are singletons. On this clonotype itself: Its antigen is as yet unknown.

This TCR was sampled from a human donor in good health (CMV status not recorded). Some clones in this sample may be carry-over from other donors' samples. Sequencing used PBMCs.

Written as DNA, the CDR3 is TGTGCCAGTAGGCCCCCCGGCCCAGGTGGGTACACTGAAGCTTTCTTT. Protein sequence: CASRPPGPGGYTEAFF. The chain employs TRBV19 and TRBJ1-1; D remains unclear. CDR1 and CDR2 (germline): LNHDA, SQIVND (reference sequence). The CDR3 spans 16 residues. Trimming cost V 6 bases and J 3 bases, with 20 bases left between them.